This T cell receptor (beta chain) was identified in a study of blood T cells in healthy people across ages. General observations from the study: Leaving the PBMCs unsorted stopped any conclusive comparison of naive versus antigen-experienced cells.

Concerning this clonotype itself: What it recognizes is unknown.

This CDR3 has 15 amino acids. J was trimmed by 7 bases and V by 2 bases; bases with no gene match: 2. Germline assignment: CDR1 SGDLS and CDR2 YYNGEE. For the second PCR, which ran for about 6 to 11 cycles, a sample-barcoded 5' primer and a J-beta primer mix were used. TCRdb analysed the 5' RACE reads with MiXCR anew, one entry per CDR3 protein. The sample holds about 780,000 distinct CDR3 sequences, around half seen once. V gene TRBV9 combines with J gene TRBJ2-1; TRBD2 agrees at 14 bases. Sequencing used blood. This TCR was recovered from a man older than 75 in good health. For the CDR3, the DNA is TGTGCCAGCAGCGTCGGGACTAGCGGGGGAAATGAGCAGTTCTTC. Encoded protein: CASSVGTSGGNEQFF.